The source of this TCR beta chain is a study of blood T cell repertoires in COVID-19. The germline V gene has CDR1 SGHNT and CDR2 YENEEA. The ends were cut back, 5 bases at V and 4 bases at J, with 12 bases in the middle. This CDR3 is built from 14 residues. Authors' data handling: Amplification of reference gene primers provided the estimated nucleated cell counts. Here immunoSEQ multiplex PCR was the method, and the copy in TCRdb shows in-frame clones only, minus some. The V and J calls and clone size are taken from that table; D and trimming were inferred from the DNA. The table records roughly 30,000 clones, about 70% of them present only once.

This sequence was found in a human donor in a cohort sampled during active COVID-19. Sequenced: peripheral blood. The chain has TRBV11-3 and TRBJ1-3, with D possibly being TRBD1 (6 bases). Here the CDR3 reads CASSLLTGGNTIYF. CDR3 nucleotides: TGTGCCAGCAGCCTGCTTACAGGGGGAAACACCATATATTTT.